The next 15 T cell receptor beta chains were all read from a single sample in a study of cytomegalovirus exposure and HLA in healthy donors. PCR employed 60 Vbeta and 13 Jbeta primers. Assay: immunoSEQ multiplex PCR; the TCRdb copy retains only in-frame clones and omits some. The sample shows 150,000 to 200,000 clones, about 75% of them seen only once. Input material: PBMCs. These receptors all come from a man younger than 35 in good health and CMV-seropositive.

The chain is built from TRBV10-2 and TRBJ2-7; tentative D call: TRBD2 (6 bases). The V gene lost 4 bases and the J gene lost 2 bases, with 9 bases spanning the gap. Germline V lookup: CDR1 WSHSY, CDR2 SAAADI. This CDR3 region has 13 residues. CDR3 in amino acids: CASSVEGPYEQYV. The CDR3 region has the DNA TGCGCCAGCAGTGTGGAGGGCCCCTACGAGCAGTACGTC.

This clone was counted a single time. The genes are TRBV30 and TRBJ1-2; possibly TRBD1 for D (6 bases). The CDR3 loop spans 13 amino acids. Germline V lookup: CDR1 GTSNPN, CDR2 SVGIG (reference sequence). V was shortened by 2 bases and J by 6 bases, with 13 bases between the two germline ends. CDR3 sequence: CAWSNQGPNGYTF. CDR3 coding DNA: TGTGCCTGGAGTAATCAGGGGCCAAATGGCTACACCTTC.

The rearrangement uses TRBV7-8 and TRBJ1-5; D is perhaps TRBD1 (6 bases). Germline V lookup: CDR1 SGHVS, CDR2 FQNEAQ. CDR3 length equals 15 residues. Trimming pared 5 bases from V and 3 bases from J, leaving 14 bases between. DNA of the CDR3: TGTGCCAGCAGCCCAATAACAGGGATCAATCAGCCCCAGCATTTT. Encoded protein: CASSPITGINQPQHF. The full variable domain, its missing parts supplied by reference TRBV7-8 and TRBJ1-5, is GAGVSQSPRYKVAKRGQDVALRCDPISGHVSLFWYQQALGQGPEFLTYFQNEAQLDKSGLPSDRFFAERPEGSVSTLKIQRTQQEDSAVYLCASSPITGINQPQHFGDGTRLSIL.

V usage is TRBV6-5 and J usage is TRBJ1-2; 12 positions match TRBD1. The J segment lost 8 bases and the V segment lost 5 bases, leaving 9 bases of the junction unmatched. This CDR3 contains 15 residues. CDR1 is MNHEY, CDR2 SVGAGI, per germline. The CDR3 sequence is CASSKGGQGARGYTF. CDR3 DNA sequence: TGTGCCAGCAGTAAAGGGGGACAGGGGGCTCGGGGCTACACCTTC.

V is TRBV29-1 and J is TRBJ1-4; 9 nucleotides align to TRBD1. The CDR3 has 13 residues. The germline gives CDR1 SQVTM, CDR2 ANQGSEA. The junction had 4 bases not matched to a gene; V was cut back by 6 bases and J by 5 bases. In DNA form, the CDR3 reads TGCAGCGTCACCGGGACAGGGAATGAAAAACTGTTTTTT. Translated, it gives CSVTGTGNEKLFF.

The genes are TRBV11-3 and TRBJ1-1, with 8 bases identical to TRBD1. The germline V gene has CDR1 SGHNT and CDR2 YENEEA. The CDR3 is 14 residues long. J was trimmed by 5 bases and V by 5 bases; bases with no gene match: 7. Here the CDR3 reads CASSPGQGRTEAFF. Written as DNA, the CDR3 is TGTGCCAGCAGCCCAGGACAGGGTCGGACTGAAGCTTTCTTT.

The chain has TRBV5-1 and TRBJ1-1; 8 bases line up with TRBD1. The junction had 3 bases not matched to a gene; V was cut back by 4 bases and J by 1 base. Germline CDR1 SGHRS, CDR2 YFSETQ. The CDR3 is made up of 14 amino acids. The CDR3 region is CASSATGENTEAFF. The CDR3 DNA is TGCGCCAGCAGCGCGACAGGGGAGAACACTGAAGCTTTCTTT.

The chain couples TRBV10-3 to TRBJ2-2, with a tentative D call TRBD1 (5 bases). In germline, CDR1 is ENHRY, CDR2 SYGVKD. The CDR3 spans 16 residues. V was pared by 3 bases and J by 3 bases, with 14 bases between. The CDR3 spells CAISDPKDRYTGELFF. The CDR3 region has the DNA TGTGCCATCAGTGACCCCAAAGACAGATACACCGGGGAGCTGTTTTTT.

V and J are TRBV5-4 and TRBJ2-7, with TRBD2 matching over 7 bases. Germline CDR1 SGHNT, CDR2 YYREEE (reference sequence). J gave up 3 bases and V 6 bases, and 9 bases lay outside the gene matches. This CDR3 comprises 14 residues. The CDR3 region is CASTKWGGDYEQYV. CDR3 bases: TGTGCCAGCACCAAATGGGGGGGAGACTACGAGCAGTACGTC.

The chain couples TRBV30 to TRBJ1-1; D is possibly TRBD1 (6 bases). Germline CDR1 reads GTSNPN; CDR2 reads SVGIG (reference sequence). This CDR3 is built from 14 residues. Between the trimmed V and J ends, which lost 4 bases and 2 bases, there was a span of 14 bases. This chain's CDR3 is CAWTQQGVNTEAFF. CDR3 DNA sequence: TGTGCCTGGACCCAACAGGGAGTTAACACTGAAGCTTTCTTT.

V is TRBV28 and J is TRBJ2-5, with TRBD1 matching over 8 bases. From germline, CDR1 is MDHEN and CDR2 SYDVKM. V was pared by 6 bases and J by 4 bases, with 10 bases of the junction left unmatched. The length of the CDR3 is 15 residues. The CDR3 sequence is CASSPPGGAGETQYF. The CDR3 DNA sequence: TGTGCCAGCAGCCCCCCAGGGGGCGCAGGAGAGACCCAGTACTTC. Filled out from reference TRBV28 and TRBJ2-5, the complete variable domain reads DVKVTQSSRYLVKRTGEKVFLECVQDMDHENMFWYRQDPGLGLRLIYFSYDVKMKEKGDIPEGYSVSREKKERFSLILESASTNQTSMYLCASSPPGGAGETQYFGPGTRLLVL.

The genes are TRBV18 and TRBJ1-1; D gene ambiguous. The germline V and J ends were trimmed by 3 bases and 7 bases, with 9 bases remaining between them. Germline lookup yields CDR1 KGHSH and CDR2 LQKENI. The length of the CDR3 is 12 residues. CDR3: CASSPRRGEAFF. CDR3 in DNA: TGTGCCAGCTCACCTCGCCGGGGTGAAGCTTTCTTT.

This sequence joins TRBV7-2 and TRBJ2-5, with 15 bases fitting TRBD2. The ends lost 4 bases at V and 0 bases at J; junction bases unmatched: 6. Per germline, CDR1 SGHTA and CDR2 FQGNSA. This CDR3 has 18 amino acids. This CDR3 reads CASSSGTSGRNYQETQYF. CDR3 nucleotide sequence: TGTGCCAGCAGCTCCGGGACTAGCGGGAGGAATTACCAAGAGACCCAGTACTTC. The entire variable domain, with the rest obtained from reference TRBV7-2 and TRBJ2-5, is as follows: GAGVSQSPSNKVTEKGKDVELRCDPISGHTALYWYRQSLGQGLEFLIYFQGNSAPDKSGLPSDRFSAERTGGSVSTLTIQRTQQEDSAVYLCASSSGTSGRNYQETQYFGPGTRLLVL.

The genes are TRBV4-2 and TRBJ2-5; D is possibly TRBD2 (7 bases). The V gene's germline CDR1 is LGHNA and CDR2 YNFKEQ. With 4 bases removed from V and 4 bases from J, the gap between germline ends came to 16 bases. The CDR3 runs 15 residues. The CDR3 coding sequence is TGTGCCAGCAGCCTTTCCGAGGGGGGGGGAGAGACCCAGTACTTC. Amino acid sequence: CASSLSEGGGETQYF.

The rearrangement joins TRBV4-1 to TRBJ1-2; 7 bases fit TRBD1. CDR1 and CDR2 (germline): MGHRA, YSYEKL. V lost 3 bases and J lost 3; bases outside the gene matches: 4. The CDR3 extends over 14 amino acids. The DNA for the CDR3 is TGCGCCAGCAGCCATCCCGACAGGGACTATGGCTACACCTTC. Translation: CASSHPDRDYGYTF.